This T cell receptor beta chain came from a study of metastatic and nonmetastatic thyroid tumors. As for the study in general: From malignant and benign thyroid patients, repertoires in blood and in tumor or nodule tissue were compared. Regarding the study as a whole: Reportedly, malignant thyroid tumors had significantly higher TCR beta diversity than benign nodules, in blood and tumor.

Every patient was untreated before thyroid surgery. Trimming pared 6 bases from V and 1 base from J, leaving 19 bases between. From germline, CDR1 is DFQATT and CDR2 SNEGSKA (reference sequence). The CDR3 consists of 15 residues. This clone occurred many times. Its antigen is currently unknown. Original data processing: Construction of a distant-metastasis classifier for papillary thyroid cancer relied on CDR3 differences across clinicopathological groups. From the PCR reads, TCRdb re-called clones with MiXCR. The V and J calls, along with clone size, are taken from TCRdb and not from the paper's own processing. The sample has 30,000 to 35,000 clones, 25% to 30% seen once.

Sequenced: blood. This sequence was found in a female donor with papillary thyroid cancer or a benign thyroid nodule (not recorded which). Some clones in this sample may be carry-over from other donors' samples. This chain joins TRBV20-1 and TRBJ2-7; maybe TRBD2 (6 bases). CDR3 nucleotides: TGCAGTGCCATCACTGCCGGGAGTAGATCCTACGAGCAGTACTTC. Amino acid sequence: CSAITAGSRSYEQYF.